The T cell receptor (beta chain) under discussion was sequenced for a study of molecular identifiers for immune sequencing clone quantification (dated by TCRdb to between 2018 and 2020). Regarding the complete study: For a replicate experiment, RNA from around 20,000 or 99,000 naive CD8 T cells was divided into five aliquots, of which four were sequenced. This methods study used CD8 T cells to benchmark TCR RNA copy counting and molecular-identifier clustering-based TCR repertoire sequencing (MIDCIRS).

Libraries were constructed by PCR. The listed sequencing device is NextSeq 500. Bulk TCR libraries were generated as previously described, with the TCR primers listed in Table S5 used. Purification of total RNA was performed with the Qiagen AllPrep DNA/RNA kit. Before any analysis, reads coming from multiple sequencing runs of the same library were combined into one pool. Regarding the original processing steps: Reads were retained only if an exact TCR constant sequence was present, and the retained reads were trimmed to 150 nt and grouped according to their 12-nt molecular barcodes. Reads in each barcode group were sub-clustered using a 15% Levenshtein threshold, and a quality-weighted consensus sequence was built for each RNA molecule. Non-functional sequences were excluded, and lower-count sequences lying one edit away from another sequence were also excluded. On the basis of fitting two negative binomial distributions, barcode sub-clusters with fewer than 20% of the maximum read count were discarded. The public reads were quality trimmed at Q25 with fastp and then assembled into clones with MiXCR by TCRdb, keeping productive beta chains. Entries that share a CDR3 protein sequence are merged under the most common genes and DNA. These V and J calls rely on TCRdb rather than the paper's analysis. The sample table contains approximately 93,000 distinct CDR3 sequences; only one count was recorded for roughly 25% of them. The leading ten clones occupy 0.78% of the sample.

What the research found in general, with its limitations: Identical TCR molecules sharing a barcode could cause highly expanded clone sizes to be underestimated. In CMV-specific effector cells, over 98% of molecules were held by clones above 20 RNA copies, whereas under 1% of molecules were held by such clones in naive cells. The naive libraries included spiked-in Jurkat TCR RNA (around nine copies' worth), and this Jurkat TCR RNA is not part of the donor repertoire. Spiked-in Jurkat TCR RNA equivalent to a single cell was reported to be detectable even among over 800,000 naive CD8 T cells. When barcode sub-clustering was not used, chimeric consensus sequences inflated TCR diversity, with chimeras reaching as high as 47%. Modeling estimated roughly 3 recovered TCR RNA copies per cell, compared with about ten by digital PCR, which implies roughly 30% capture efficiency.

This clonotype was detected many times. Its binding antigen is unknown. No base quality information exists; no much larger clone differs at one position. V lost 6 bases and J lost 4 bases, and the count of bases not matched to a germline gene is 8. The germline V gene specifies MDHEN as CDR1 and SYDVKM as CDR2. The CDR3 has 15 amino acids, counting the end cysteine and phenylalanine. Only the CDR3 part of the read is kept: 45 bases, read in frame from the first base. Libraries of naive CD8 T cells were built from anywhere between roughly 17,000 and 1,000,000 sorted cells, with 10%, 30% or 50% of the purified RNA used. On a BD FACSAria II, naive CD8 T cells were FACS-sorted as CD8+CD4-CCR7+CD45RA+ and collected into RLT Plus buffer. To test detection sensitivity, Jurkat RNA equivalent to more than 9 TCR copies was spiked into samples of about 19,000-1,000,000 naive CD8 T cells. CD8 T cells were enriched using RosetteSep CD8+ T Cell Enrichment Cocktail and Ficoll-Paque, and the enriched cells then underwent ACK red cell lysis.

Material for sequencing was naive CD8+ T cells from blood, with Jurkat cell RNA spiked in. The cell subset or site label, as the study defines it: FACS-sorted CD8+CD4-CCR7+CD45RA+ naive T cells. This sequence originates from a human donor in good health. Some libraries in this study had Jurkat cell RNA spiked in. Recombination joined TRBV28 with TRBJ1-2, with 10 bases matching TRBD1. The nucleotide sequence is TGTGCCAGCAGCCCAGGGACAGGGGTTCGCTATGGCTACACCTTC. Its protein product is CASSPGTGVRYGYTF.